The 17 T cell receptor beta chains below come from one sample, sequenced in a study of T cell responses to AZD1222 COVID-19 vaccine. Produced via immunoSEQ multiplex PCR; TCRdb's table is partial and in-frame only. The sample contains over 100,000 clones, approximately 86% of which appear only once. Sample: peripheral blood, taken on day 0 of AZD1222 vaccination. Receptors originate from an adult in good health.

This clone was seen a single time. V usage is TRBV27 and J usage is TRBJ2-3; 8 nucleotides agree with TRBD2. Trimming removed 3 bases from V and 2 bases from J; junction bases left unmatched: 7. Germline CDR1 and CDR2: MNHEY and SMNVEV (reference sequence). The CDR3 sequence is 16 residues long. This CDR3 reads CASSLGAGAPTDTQYF. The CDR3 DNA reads TGTGCCAGCAGTTTGGGAGCGGGGGCACCCACAGATACGCAGTATTTT.

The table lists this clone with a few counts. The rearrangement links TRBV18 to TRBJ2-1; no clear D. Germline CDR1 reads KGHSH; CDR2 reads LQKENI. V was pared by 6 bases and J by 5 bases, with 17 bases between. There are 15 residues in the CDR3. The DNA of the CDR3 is TGTGCCAGCTCCTTAGTTGGAGATCGCGACAATGAGCAGTTCTTC. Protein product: CASSLVGDRDNEQFF.

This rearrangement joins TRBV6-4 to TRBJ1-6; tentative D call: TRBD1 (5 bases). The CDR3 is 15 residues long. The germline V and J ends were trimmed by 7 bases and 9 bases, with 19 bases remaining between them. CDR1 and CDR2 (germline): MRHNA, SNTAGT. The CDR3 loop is CASIRWVRESSPLHF. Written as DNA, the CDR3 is TGTGCCAGCATACGTTGGGTCAGGGAGAGTTCACCCCTCCACTTT.

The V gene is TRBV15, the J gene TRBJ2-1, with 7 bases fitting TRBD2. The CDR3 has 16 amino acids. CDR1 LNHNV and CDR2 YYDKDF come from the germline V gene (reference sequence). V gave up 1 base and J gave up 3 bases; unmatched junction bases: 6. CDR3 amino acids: CATSRAGSGNYNEQFF. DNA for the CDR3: TGTGCCACCAGCAGAGCTGGGAGCGGGAACTACAATGAGCAGTTCTTC.

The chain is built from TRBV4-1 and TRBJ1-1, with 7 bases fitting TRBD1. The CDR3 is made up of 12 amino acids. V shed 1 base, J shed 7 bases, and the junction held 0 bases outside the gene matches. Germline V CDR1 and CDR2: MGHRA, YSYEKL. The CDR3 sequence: CASSQGQGEAFF. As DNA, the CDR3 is TGCGCCAGCAGCCAAGGACAGGGTGAAGCTTTCTTT.

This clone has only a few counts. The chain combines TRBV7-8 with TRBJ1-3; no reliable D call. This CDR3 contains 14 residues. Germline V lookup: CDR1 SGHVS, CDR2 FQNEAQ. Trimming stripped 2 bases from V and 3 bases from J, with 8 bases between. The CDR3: CASSLNTGGNTIYF. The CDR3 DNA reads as TGTGCCAGCAGCTTAAATACGGGTGGAAACACCATATATTTT. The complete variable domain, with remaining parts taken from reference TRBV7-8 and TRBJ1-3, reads GAGVSQSPRYKVAKRGQDVALRCDPISGHVSLFWYQQALGQGPEFLTYFQNEAQLDKSGLPSDRFFAERPEGSVSTLKIQRTQQEDSAVYLCASSLNTGGNTIYFGEGSWLTVV.

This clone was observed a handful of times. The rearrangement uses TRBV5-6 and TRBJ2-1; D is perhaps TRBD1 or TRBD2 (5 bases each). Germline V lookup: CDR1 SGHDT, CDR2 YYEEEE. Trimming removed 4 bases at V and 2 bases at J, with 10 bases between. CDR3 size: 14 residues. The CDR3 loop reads CASSQSGPYNEQFF. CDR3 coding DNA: TGTGCCAGCAGCCAGTCGGGACCCTACAATGAGCAGTTCTTC.

The CDR3 reads CASSLSTGYEQYF. In nucleotides, the CDR3 is TGCGCCAGCAGCTTGTCGACAGGGTACGAGCAGTACTTC. The chain uses TRBV5-1 and TRBJ2-7; 7 bases are shared with TRBD1. V gave up 1 base and J gave up 4 bases; unmatched junction bases: 2. The CDR3 runs to 13 residues. Germline CDR1 and CDR2: SGHRS and YFSETQ.

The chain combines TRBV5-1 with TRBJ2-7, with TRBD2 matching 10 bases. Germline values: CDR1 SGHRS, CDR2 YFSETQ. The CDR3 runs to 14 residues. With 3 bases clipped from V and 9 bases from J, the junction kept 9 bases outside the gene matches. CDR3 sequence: CASSSASGSAVQYF. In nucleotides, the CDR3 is TGCGCCAGCAGCTCGGCTAGCGGGAGTGCGGTGCAGTACTTC. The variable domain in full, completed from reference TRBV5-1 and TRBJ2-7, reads KAGVTQTPRYLIKTRGQQVTLSCSPISGHRSVSWYQQTPGQGLQFLFEYFSETQRNKGNFPGRFSGRQFSNSRSEMNVSTLELGDSALYLCASSSASGSAVQYFGPGTRLTVT.

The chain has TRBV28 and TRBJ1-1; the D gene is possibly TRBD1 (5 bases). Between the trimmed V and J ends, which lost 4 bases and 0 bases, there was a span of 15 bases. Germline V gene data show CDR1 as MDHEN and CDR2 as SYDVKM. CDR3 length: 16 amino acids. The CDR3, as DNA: TGTGCCAGCAGTTCCGAACGGGGGGTTATGAACACTGAAGCTTTCTTT. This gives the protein CASSSERGVMNTEAFF.

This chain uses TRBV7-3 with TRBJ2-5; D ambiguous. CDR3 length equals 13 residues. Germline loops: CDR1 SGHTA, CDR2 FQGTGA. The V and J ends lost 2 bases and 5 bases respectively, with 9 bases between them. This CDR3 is CASSLGPPETQYF. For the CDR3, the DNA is TGTGCCAGCAGCTTAGGGCCGCCCGAGACCCAGTACTTC.

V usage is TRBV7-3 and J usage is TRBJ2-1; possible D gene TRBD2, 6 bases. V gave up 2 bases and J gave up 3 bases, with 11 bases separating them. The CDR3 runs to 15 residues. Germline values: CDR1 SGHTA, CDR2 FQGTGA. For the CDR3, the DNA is TGTGCCAGCAGCTTATTTGCGGGGAACTACAATGAGCAGTTCTTC. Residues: CASSLFAGNYNEQFF.

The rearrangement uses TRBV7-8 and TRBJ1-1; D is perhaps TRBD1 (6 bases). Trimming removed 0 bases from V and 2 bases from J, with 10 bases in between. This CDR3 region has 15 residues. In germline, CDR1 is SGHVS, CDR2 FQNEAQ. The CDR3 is CASSLARQDNTEAFF. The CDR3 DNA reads TGTGCCAGCAGCTTAGCCCGACAGGATAACACTGAAGCTTTCTTT.

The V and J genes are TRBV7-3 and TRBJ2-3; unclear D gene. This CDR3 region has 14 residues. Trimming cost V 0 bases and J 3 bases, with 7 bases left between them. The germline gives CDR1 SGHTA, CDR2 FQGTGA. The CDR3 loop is CASSLTSGTDTQYF. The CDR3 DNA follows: TGTGCCAGCAGCTTAACGTCAGGAACAGATACGCAGTATTTT.

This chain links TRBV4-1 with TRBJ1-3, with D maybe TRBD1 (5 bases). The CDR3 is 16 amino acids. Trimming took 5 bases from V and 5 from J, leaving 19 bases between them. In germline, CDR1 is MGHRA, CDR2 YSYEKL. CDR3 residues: CASSSTPGTVRNTIYF. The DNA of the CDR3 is TGCGCCAGCAGCTCTACTCCTGGGACTGTGCGAAACACCATATATTTT.

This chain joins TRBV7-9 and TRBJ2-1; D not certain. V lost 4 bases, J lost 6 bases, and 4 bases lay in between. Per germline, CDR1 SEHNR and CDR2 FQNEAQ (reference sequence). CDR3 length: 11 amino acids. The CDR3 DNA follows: TGTGCCAGCAGCTCCATCAATGAGCAGTTCTTC. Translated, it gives CASSSINEQFF.

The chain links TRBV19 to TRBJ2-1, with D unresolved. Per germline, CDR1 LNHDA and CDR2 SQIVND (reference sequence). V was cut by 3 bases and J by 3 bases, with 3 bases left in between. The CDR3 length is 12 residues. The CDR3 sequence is CASSMRYNEQFF. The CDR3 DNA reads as TGTGCCAGTAGTATGCGCTACAATGAGCAGTTCTTC.